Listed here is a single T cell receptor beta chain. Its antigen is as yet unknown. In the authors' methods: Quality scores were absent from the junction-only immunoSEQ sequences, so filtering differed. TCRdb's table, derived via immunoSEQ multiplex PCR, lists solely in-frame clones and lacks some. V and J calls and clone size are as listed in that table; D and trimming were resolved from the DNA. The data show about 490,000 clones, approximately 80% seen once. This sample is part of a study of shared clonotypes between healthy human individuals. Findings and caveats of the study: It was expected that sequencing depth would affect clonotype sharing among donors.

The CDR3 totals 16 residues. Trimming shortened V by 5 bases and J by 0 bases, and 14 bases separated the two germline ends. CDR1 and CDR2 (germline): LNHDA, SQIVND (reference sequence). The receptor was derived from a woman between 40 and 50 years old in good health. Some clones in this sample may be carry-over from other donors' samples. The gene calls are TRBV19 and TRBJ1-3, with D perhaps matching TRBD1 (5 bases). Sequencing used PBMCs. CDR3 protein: CASSWGASHSGNTIYF. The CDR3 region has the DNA TGTGCCAGTAGTTGGGGCGCCTCACACTCTGGAAACACCATATATTTT.